This T cell receptor (beta chain) is from a study of CD8+CD57+ T cells in acquired aplastic anemia. The overall study: Recorded DNA amounts for sorted CD4+ and CD8+ cells had an average of around 3.5 ug. Points from the study as a whole: In common between the patients and the controls were twenty-nine CD8+ CDR3 sequences. Controls did not differ significantly from patients in CD8+ Simpson's diversity.

Genomic DNA, serving as template, underwent TCR beta VDJ and CDR3 profiling. MiXCR was run by TCRdb on the reads, yielding one entry per CDR3 protein. The profile shows 120,000 or so distinct CDR3 sequences, about 40% of them singletons. This clonotype has a count of ten or more. The antigen remains undetermined. Sequencing involved patients with CD8+CD57+ cell expansion previously shown by flow cytometry. As a group, the patients uniformly had severe acquired aplastic anemia. The V segment lost 2 bases and the J segment 4 bases; nucleotides outside the gene matches: 6. The CDR3 is made up of 16 amino acids. Looked up from germline, CDR1 is SSHAT and CDR2 is FNYEAQ (reference sequence).

The J gene is TRBJ2-5, the V gene TRBV7-7, with 11 positions matching TRBD2. The sample comprised sorted CD4+, CD8+, or CD8+CD57+ T cells (not recorded which) from PBMCs. The TCR originated in a human donor with aplastic anemia. The CDR3 DNA follows: TGTGCCAGCAGCTTAAATGTAGCGGGGGGGAGAGAGACCCAGTACTTC. It encodes CASSLNVAGGRETQYF.